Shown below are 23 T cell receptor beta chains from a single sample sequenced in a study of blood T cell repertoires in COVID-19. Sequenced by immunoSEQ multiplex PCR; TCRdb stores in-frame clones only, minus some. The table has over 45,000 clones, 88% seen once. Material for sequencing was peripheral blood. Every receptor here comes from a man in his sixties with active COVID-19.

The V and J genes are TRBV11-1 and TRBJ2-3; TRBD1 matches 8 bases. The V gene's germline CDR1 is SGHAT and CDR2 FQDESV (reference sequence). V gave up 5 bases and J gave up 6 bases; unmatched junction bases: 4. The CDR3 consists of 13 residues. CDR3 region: CASSRGQGDTQYF. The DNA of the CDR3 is TGTGCCAGCAGCCGCGGACAGGGCGATACGCAGTATTTT.

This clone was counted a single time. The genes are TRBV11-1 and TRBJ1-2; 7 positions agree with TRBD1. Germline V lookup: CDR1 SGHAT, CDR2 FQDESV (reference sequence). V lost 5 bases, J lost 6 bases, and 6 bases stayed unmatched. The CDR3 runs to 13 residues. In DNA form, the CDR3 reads TGTGCCAGCAGCCCAAACAGGGGTGATGGCTACACCTTC. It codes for CASSPNRGDGYTF.

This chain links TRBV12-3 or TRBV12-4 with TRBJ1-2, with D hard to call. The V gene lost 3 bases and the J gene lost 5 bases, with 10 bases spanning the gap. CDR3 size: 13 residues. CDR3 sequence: CASSFQVPYGYTF. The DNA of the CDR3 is TGTGCCAGCAGTTTTCAGGTTCCATATGGCTACACCTTC.

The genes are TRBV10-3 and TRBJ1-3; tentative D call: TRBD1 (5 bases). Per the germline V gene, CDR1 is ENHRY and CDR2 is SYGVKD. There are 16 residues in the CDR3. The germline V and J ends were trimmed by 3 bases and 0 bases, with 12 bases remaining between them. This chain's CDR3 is CAISELRVSSGNTIYF. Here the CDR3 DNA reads TGTGCCATCAGTGAACTCAGGGTCAGCTCTGGAAACACCATATATTTT.

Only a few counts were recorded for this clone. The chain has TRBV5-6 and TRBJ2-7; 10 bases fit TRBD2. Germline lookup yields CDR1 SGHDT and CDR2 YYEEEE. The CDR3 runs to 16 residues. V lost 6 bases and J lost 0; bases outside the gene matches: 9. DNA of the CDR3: TGTGCCAGCATCGCCCAGCGGGAGGGCCCCTCCTACGAGCAGTACTTC. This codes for CASIAQREGPSYEQYF. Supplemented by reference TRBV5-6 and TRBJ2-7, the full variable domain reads DAGVTQSPTHLIKTRGQQVTLRCSPKSGHDTVSWYQQALGQGPQFIFQYYEEEERQRGNFPDRFSGHQFPNYSSELNVNALLLGDSALYLCASIAQREGPSYEQYFGPGTRLTVT.

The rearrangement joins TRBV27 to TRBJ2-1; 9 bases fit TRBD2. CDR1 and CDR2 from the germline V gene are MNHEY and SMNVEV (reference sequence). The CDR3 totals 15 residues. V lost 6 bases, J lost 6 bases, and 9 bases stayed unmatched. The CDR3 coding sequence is TGTGCCAGCAGCCGCGGGACTAGCAGCGCCAATGAGCAGTTCTTC. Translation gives CASSRGTSSANEQFF.

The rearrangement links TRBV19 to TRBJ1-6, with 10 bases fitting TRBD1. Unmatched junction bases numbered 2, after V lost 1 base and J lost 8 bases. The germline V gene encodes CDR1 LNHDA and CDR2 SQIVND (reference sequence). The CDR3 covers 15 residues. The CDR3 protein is CASSIAGTGDSPLHF. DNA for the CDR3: TGTGCCAGTAGTATAGCGGGGACAGGGGATTCACCCCTCCACTTT.

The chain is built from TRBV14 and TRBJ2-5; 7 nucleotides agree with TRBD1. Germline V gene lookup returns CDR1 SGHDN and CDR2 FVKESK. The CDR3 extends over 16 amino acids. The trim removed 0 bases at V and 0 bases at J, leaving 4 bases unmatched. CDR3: CASSQEAGGNQETQYF. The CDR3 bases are TGTGCCAGCAGCCAAGAGGCAGGGGGAAACCAAGAGACCCAGTACTTC.

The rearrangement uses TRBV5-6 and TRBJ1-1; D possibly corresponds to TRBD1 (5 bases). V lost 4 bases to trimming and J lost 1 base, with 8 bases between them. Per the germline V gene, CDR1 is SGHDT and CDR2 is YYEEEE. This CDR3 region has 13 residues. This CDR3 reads CASSRDSNTEAFF. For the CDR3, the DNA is TGTGCCAGCAGCCGGGACTCGAACACTGAAGCTTTCTTT.

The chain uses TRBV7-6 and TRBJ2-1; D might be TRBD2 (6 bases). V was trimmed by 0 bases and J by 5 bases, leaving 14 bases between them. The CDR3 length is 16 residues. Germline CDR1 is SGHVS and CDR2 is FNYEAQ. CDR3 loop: CASSLAGGYEDNEQFF. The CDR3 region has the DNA TGTGCCAGCAGCTTAGCGGGGGGATATGAGGACAATGAGCAGTTCTTC. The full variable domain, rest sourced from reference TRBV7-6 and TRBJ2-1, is GAGVSQSPRYKVTKRGQDVALRCDPISGHVSLYWYRQALGQGPEFLTYFNYEAQQDKSGLPNDRFSAERPEGSISTLTIQRTEQRDSAMYRCASSLAGGYEDNEQFFGPGTRLTVL.

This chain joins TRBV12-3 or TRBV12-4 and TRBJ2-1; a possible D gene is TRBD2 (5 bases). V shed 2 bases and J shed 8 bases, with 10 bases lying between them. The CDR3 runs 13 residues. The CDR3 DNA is TGTGCCAGCAGTTTAATCATACTAGATGAGCAGTTCTTC. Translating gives CASSLIILDEQFF.

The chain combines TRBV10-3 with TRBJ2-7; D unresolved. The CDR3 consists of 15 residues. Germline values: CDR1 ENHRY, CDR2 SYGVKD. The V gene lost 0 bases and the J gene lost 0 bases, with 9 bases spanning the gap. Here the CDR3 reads CAISESGGDSYEQYF. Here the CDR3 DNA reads TGTGCCATCAGTGAGTCTGGTGGAGACTCCTACGAGCAGTACTTC.

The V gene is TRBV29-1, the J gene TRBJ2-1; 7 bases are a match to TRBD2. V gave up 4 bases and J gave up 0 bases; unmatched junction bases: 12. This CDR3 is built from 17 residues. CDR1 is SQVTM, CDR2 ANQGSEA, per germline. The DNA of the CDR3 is TGCAGCGTTGTCTCTAGGGTACTAGCGAACTCCTACAATGAGCAGTTCTTC. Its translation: CSVVSRVLANSYNEQFF.

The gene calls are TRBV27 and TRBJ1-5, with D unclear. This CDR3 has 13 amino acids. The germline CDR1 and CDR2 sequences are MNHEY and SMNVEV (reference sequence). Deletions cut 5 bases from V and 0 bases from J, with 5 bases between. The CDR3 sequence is CASSIRSNQPQHF. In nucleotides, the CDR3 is TGTGCCAGCAGTATTCGTAGCAATCAGCCCCAGCATTTT.

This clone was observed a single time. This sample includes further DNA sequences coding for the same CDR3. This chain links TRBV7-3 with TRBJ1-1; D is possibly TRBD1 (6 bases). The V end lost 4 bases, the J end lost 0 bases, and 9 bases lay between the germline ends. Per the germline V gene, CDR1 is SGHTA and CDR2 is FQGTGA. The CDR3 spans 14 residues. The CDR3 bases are TGTGCCAGCAGCTCCGGACAGCTGAACACTGAAGCTTTCTTT. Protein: CASSSGQLNTEAFF.

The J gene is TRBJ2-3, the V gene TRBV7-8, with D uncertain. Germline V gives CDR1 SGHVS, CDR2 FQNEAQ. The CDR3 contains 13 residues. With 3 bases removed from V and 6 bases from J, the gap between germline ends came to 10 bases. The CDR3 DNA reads TGTGCCAGCAGCTTTGGCCCCTCGGATACGCAGTATTTT. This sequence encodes CASSFGPSDTQYF.

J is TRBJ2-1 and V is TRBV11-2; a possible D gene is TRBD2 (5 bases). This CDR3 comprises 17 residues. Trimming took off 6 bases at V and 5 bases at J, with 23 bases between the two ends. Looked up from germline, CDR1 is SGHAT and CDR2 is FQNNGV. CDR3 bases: TGTGCCAGCAGACGTCTTATCCCGGGAAATAAGCACAATGAGCAGTTCTTC. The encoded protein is CASRRLIPGNKHNEQFF.

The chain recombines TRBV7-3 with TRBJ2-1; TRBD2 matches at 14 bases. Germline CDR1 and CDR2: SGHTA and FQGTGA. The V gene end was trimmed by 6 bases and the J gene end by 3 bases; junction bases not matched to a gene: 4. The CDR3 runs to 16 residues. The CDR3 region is CASSRGLAGGYNEQFF. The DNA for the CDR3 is TGTGCCAGCAGTCGCGGACTAGCGGGAGGCTACAATGAGCAGTTCTTC.

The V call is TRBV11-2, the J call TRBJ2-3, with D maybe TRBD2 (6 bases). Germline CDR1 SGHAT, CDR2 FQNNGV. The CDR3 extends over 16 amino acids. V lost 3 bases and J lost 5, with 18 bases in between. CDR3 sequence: CASSFGGLRARDTQYF. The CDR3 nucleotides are TGTGCCAGCAGCTTTGGAGGGCTCCGGGCGCGAGATACGCAGTATTTT.

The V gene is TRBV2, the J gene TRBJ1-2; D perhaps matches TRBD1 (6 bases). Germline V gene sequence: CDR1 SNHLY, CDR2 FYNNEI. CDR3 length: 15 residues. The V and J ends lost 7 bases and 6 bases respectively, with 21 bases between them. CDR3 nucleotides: TGTGCCAGCATACCTCGTGCCGAGGGGGGGCATGGCTACACCTTC. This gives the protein CASIPRAEGGHGYTF.

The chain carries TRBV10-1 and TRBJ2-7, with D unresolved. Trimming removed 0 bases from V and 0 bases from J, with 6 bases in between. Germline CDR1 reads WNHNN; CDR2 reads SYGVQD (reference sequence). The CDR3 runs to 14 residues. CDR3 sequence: CASSESRSSYEQYF. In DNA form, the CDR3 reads TGCGCCAGCAGTGAGTCTCGGAGCTCCTACGAGCAGTACTTC.

CDR3 loop: CASSLVGQASYGYTF. CDR3 sequence (DNA): TGTGCCAGCAGCCTAGTTGGACAGGCCTCCTATGGCTACACCTTC. This chain joins TRBV3-1 (or the pseudogene TRBV3-2) and TRBJ1-2; 7 positions agree with TRBD1. The CDR3 runs 15 residues. Germline trimming cut 4 bases from V and 4 bases from J; bases unmatched to any gene: 9. Germline values: CDR1 LGHDT, CDR2 YNNKEL (reference sequence).

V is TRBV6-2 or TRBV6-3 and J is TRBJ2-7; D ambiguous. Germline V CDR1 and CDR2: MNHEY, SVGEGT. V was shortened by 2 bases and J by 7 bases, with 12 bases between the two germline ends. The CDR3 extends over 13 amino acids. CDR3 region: CASSYLSAQEQYF. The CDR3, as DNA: TGTGCCAGCAGTTACCTGTCCGCCCAGGAGCAGTACTTC.